This T cell receptor (beta chain) emerged from a study of a mutant IDH1 vaccine in newly diagnosed glioma. Across the study: Vaccination began 4-6 weeks post radiotherapy alone, or with temozolomide cycles. Scheduled at week 35, visit V12 preceded visit V13, held at week 47.

Assay used: immunoSEQ multiplex PCR; TCRdb lists only in-frame clones, some missing. The data show about 60,000 clones, around 83% seen once. Comment on this clone: No antigen is known for it.

The time point here: week 47, end of study. Doses comprised 300 ug of mutant IDH1 20-mer peptide each, plus topical imiquimod. Eight vaccinations were given in weeks 1, 3, 5, 7, 11, 15, 19 and 23. The receptor's source is a woman between 50 and 59 years old with glioma. Sequenced here: PBMCs, sampled from a glioma patient whose treatment included an IDH1 peptide vaccine.

The CDR3 DNA reads TGTGCCAGCAGCTCAAGTGACGAGCAGTACTTC. It encodes CASSSSDEQYF. The V gene is TRBV11-3, the J gene TRBJ2-7; no reliable D call. The V gene lost 4 bases and the J gene lost 5 bases, with 6 bases spanning the gap. CDR3 length: 11 residues. CDR1 is SGHNT and CDR2 is YENEEA in the germline V gene.